What follows is one TCR beta chain and its context. What it binds is not known. The data belong to a study of graft-versus-host responses after intestinal transplantation. Trimming removed 4 bases from V and 7 bases from J; junction bases left unmatched: 8. The germline gives CDR1 SGHNT, CDR2 YYREEE (reference sequence). The CDR3 loop spans 14 amino acids. Assay used: immunoSEQ multiplex PCR; TCRdb lists only in-frame clones, some missing. The table includes fewer than 75,000 clones, roughly 90% detected once. Findings of the study overall: The marrow of recipients harbored GvH clones, and ileum or blood showed some of them first.

The sequences come from PBMCs, collected 26 days after transplant. The J gene is TRBJ2-5, the V gene TRBV5-4, with 9 bases matching TRBD2. This clonotype was sampled from a human patient who received an intestinal transplant, so some T cells may come from the graft donor. The CDR3 loop reads CASSRGGAGGTQYF. In DNA form, the CDR3 reads TGTGCCAGCAGCCGCGGGGGGGCCGGGGGGACCCAGTACTTC.